Listed below are T cell receptor beta chains from one sample, sequenced in a study of blood T cell repertoires in COVID-19. Some clones are missing from TCRdb's copy, which holds only in-frame ones; the method was immunoSEQ multiplex PCR. The sample lists roughly 100,000 clones; roughly 80% were seen once. Sequenced material: peripheral blood. The receptors derive from a woman aged 70-85 years with acute or convalescent COVID-19. CDR3s include the opening cysteine and the closing phenylalanine or tryptophan. The D gene is left open where the match is weak. The size field is filled for only some rows; it gives once, few, many or a size class.

.	TRBJ2-5	13	TRBV4-1	.	TGCGCCAGCAGCCCCCCAGGCGGGGAGACCCAGTACTTC	CASSPPGGETQYF
.	TRBJ1-6	17	TRBV24-1	.	TGTGCCACCAGTGCCCCGGTCCTCTGGGCTTGTAATTCACCCCTCCACTTT	CATSAPVLWACNSPLHF
.	TRBJ1-1	17	TRBV19	.	TGTGCCAGTAGTATAAAGGAGACCTGGAGGGGTGGCACTGAAGCTTTCTTT	CASSIKETWRGGTEAFF
TRBD1	TRBJ1-6	17	TRBV14	once	TGTGCCAGCAGCCAAGATTTCCGGGACAGGAGAGGATCACCCCTCCACTTT	CASSQDFRDRRGSPLHF
.	TRBJ1-6	12	TRBV6-1	few	TGTGCCAGCAGTGAAACCGGGTCACCCCTCCACTTT	CASSETGSPLHF
.	TRBJ1-5	15	TRBV12-5	.	TGTGCTAGTGGTTTGCTGCAACTTCCCAATCAGCCCCAGCATTTT	CASGLLQLPNQPQHF
.	TRBJ2-7	13	TRBV5-4	few	TGTGCCAGCAGCTTCCGAGGGTCCTACGAGCAGTACTTC	CASSFRGSYEQYF
TRBD1	TRBJ1-2	13	TRBV12-5	many	TGTGCTAGTGGTTTGGGGACAGGGGGTTTCTACACCTTC	CASGLGTGGFYTF
TRBD2	TRBJ2-3	16	TRBV10-1	.	TGCGCCAGCAGTGAGGGAACTAGCGGGGGACGAGATACGCAGTATTTT	CASSEGTSGGRDTQYF
.	TRBJ1-1	14	TRBV12-2	many	TGTGCAAGTCGCCCGTCGACAGGTGAGAGGAGAGCTTTCTTT	CASRPSTGERRAFF
TRBD2	TRBJ2-1	15	TRBV24-1	.	TGTGCCACCAGTGATGGACGGGGGAGGGTGGGTGAGCAGTTCTTC	CATSDGRGRVGEQFF
.	TRBJ2-2	13	TRBV18	.	TGTGCCAGCTCACCGGTAGAGGCCGGGGAGCTGTTTTTT	CASSPVEAGELFF
.	TRBJ1-6	14	TRBV6-1	.	TGTGCCAGCAGTGAGACATTTACCCATTCACCCCTCCACTTT	CASSETFTHSPLHF
.	TRBJ1-2	12	TRBV19	.	TGTGCCAGTAGTATAAGGGGCGATGGCTACACCTTC	CASSIRGDGYTF
TRBD1	TRBJ1-5	14	TRBV19	.	TGTGCCAGTAGTACAGGGGGCGATCGGCAGCCCCAGCATTTT	CASSTGGDRQPQHF
.	TRBJ2-7	14	TRBV18	.	TGTGCCAGCTCACTCCCGGGAGCAAGTTACGAGCAGTACTTC	CASSLPGASYEQYF
TRBD1	TRBJ2-3	17	TRBV25-1	.	TGTGCCAGCAGTCCCTCCCCAGGACAGGGGGGCACAGATACGCAGTATTTT	CASSPSPGQGGTDTQYF
.	TRBJ1-4	14	TRBV5-1	few	TGCGCCAGCAGCCTTGGACTCGGGAATGAAAAACTGTTTTTT	CASSLGLGNEKLFF
TRBD1	TRBJ1-2	17	TRBV5-1	.	TGCGCCAGCACCTCTACTCCTAAGGGGGCATCTAACTATGGCTACACCTTC	CASTSTPKGASNYGYTF
TRBD1	TRBJ2-7	15	TRBV30	.	TGTGCCTGGAGTGTTTTGACAGGGGGAGTAGGTGAGCAGTACTTC	CAWSVLTGGVGEQYF
.	TRBJ1-6	15	TRBV6-5	.	TGTGCCAGCACTGGACAGAGGGATTATAATTCACCCCTCCACTTT	CASTGQRDYNSPLHF
TRBD1	TRBJ1-5	15	TRBV6-5	.	TGTGCCAGCAGCCGACAGGGGTCAGGCGATCAGCCCCAGCATTTT	CASSRQGSGDQPQHF
.	TRBJ1-1	13	TRBV5-1	.	TGCGCCAGCAGCTTGGCACAGAACACTGAAGCTTTCTTT	CASSLAQNTEAFF
.	TRBJ1-2	14	TRBV6-5	once	TGTGCCAGCAGTTCCCCAACAGGGAACTATGGCTACACCTTC	CASSSPTGNYGYTF
.	TRBJ2-2	20	TRBV21-1	.	TGTGCCACCCCCGGTCGATTCCTAGCGGGGGGGACCGCGAACACCGGGGAGCTGTTTTTT	CATPGRFLAGGTANTGELFF
TRBD2	TRBJ2-1	15	TRBV5-1	.	TGCGCCAGCAGCCCCTTCGGGGGGAGCTACAATGAGCAGTTCTTC	CASSPFGGSYNEQFF
.	TRBJ1-5	14	TRBV7-2	.	TGTGCCAGCAGCTTGAGGGGGTCAGATCAGCCCCAGCATTTT	CASSLRGSDQPQHF
TRBD2	TRBJ2-7	16	TRBV27	.	TGTGCCAGCAGTCCCCTCGGGACTAGCGGGGTGTACGAGCAGTACTTC	CASSPLGTSGVYEQYF
.	TRBJ1-2	14	TRBV19	.	TGTGCCAGTAGTATGCGCAGGGTTAACTATGGCTACACCTTC	CASSMRRVNYGYTF
.	TRBJ2-2	14	TRBV6-1	few	TGTGCCAGCAGTGAAGCGGGGGCGGTCGGGGAGCTGTTTTTT	CASSEAGAVGELFF
.	TRBJ2-5	13	TRBV2	.	TGTGCCAGTACTACTAGATCGACAGAGACCCAGTACTTC	CASTTRSTETQYF
.	TRBJ2-1	15	TRBV3-1/TRBV3-2	.	TGTGCCAGCAGCCAAACGGGACTGGAGAACAATGAGCAGTTCTTC	CASSQTGLENNEQFF
.	TRBJ1-5	18	TRBV5-6	.	TGTGCCAGCAGCTTCCGTCAGACAGCAATGACGTACAATCAGCCCCAGCATTTT	CASSFRQTAMTYNQPQHF
.	TRBJ2-3	16	TRBV6-6	.	TGTGCCAGCAGCAAAGGGGGGGGCCGGATGACAGATACGCAGTATTTT	CASSKGGGRMTDTQYF
TRBD2	TRBJ2-3	13	TRBV10-3	few	TGTGCCATTAGCGGGGACGGAGGGAATACGCAGTATTTT	CAISGDGGNTQYF
.	TRBJ2-3	13	TRBV29-1	.	TGCAGCGTACTACCCGGGACTTTGAATACGCAGTATTTT	CSVLPGTLNTQYF
.	TRBJ1-4	12	TRBV6-5	.	TGTGCCAGCGCGATACTTAATGAAAAACTGTTTTTT	CASAILNEKLFF
.	TRBJ1-2	18	TRBV28	.	TGTGCCAGCAGTACAAATTTCGGGGGGCAAAGGGAAAACTATGGCTACACCTTC	CASSTNFGGQRENYGYTF
TRBD2	TRBJ2-1	17	TRBV28	.	TGTGCCAGCAGGGGACTAGCGGGGGGGCTCTCCTACAATGAGCAGTTCTTC	CASRGLAGGLSYNEQFF